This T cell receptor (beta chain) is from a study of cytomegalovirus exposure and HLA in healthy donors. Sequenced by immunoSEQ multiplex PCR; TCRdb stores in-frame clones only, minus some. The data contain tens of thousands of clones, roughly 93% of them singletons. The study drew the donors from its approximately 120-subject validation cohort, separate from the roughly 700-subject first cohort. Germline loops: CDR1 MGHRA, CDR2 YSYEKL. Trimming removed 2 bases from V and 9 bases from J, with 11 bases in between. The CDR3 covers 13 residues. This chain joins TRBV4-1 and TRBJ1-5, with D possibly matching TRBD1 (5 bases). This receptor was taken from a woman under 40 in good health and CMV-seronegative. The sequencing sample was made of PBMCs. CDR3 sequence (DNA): TGCGCCAGCAGCCAATTTGACAGATCGCCCCAGCATTTT. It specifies CASSQFDRSPQHF.